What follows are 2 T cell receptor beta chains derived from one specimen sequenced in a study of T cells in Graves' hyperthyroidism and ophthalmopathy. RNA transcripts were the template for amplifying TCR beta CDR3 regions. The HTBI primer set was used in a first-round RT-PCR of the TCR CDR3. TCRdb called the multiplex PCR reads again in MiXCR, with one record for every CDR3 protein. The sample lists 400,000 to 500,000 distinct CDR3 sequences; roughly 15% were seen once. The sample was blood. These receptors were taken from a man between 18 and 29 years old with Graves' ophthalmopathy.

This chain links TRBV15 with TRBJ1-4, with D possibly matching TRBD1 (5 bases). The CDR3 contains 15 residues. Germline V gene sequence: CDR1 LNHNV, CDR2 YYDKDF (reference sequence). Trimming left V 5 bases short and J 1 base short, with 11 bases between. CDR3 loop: CATSQGGGTNEKLFF. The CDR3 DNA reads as TGTGCCACCAGCCAAGGTGGGGGAACTAATGAAAAACTGTTTTTT.

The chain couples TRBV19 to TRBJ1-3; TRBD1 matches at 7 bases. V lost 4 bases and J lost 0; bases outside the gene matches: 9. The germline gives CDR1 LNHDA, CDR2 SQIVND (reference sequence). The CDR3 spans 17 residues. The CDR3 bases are TGTGCCAGTAGTACCAGGGACAGATATGTCTCTGGAAACACCATATATTTT. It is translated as CASSTRDRYVSGNTIYF. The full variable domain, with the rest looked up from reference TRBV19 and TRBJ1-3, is DGGITQSPKYLFRKEGQNVTLSCEQNLNHDAMYWYRQDPGQGLRLIYYSQIVNDFQKGDIAEGYSVSREKKESFPLTVTSAQKNPTAFYLCASSTRDRYVSGNTIYFGEGSWLTVV.